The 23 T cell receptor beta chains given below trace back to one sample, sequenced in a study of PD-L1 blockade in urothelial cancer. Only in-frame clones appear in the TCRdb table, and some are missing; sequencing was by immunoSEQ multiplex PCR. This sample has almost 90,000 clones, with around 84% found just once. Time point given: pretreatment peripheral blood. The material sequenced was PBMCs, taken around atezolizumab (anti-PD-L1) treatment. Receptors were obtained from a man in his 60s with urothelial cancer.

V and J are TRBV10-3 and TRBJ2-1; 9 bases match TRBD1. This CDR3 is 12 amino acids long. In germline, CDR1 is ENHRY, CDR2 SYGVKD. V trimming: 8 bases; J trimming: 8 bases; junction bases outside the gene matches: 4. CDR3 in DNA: TGTGCCATCCAACAGGGGGCCTATGAGCAGTTCTTC. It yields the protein CAIQQGAYEQFF.

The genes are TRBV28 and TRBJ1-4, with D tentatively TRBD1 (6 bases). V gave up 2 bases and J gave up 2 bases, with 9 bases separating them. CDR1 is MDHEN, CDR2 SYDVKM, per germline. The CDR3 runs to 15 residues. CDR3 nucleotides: TGTGCCAGCAGTTTAACAGGGTCTACTAATGAAAAACTGTTTTTT. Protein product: CASSLTGSTNEKLFF.

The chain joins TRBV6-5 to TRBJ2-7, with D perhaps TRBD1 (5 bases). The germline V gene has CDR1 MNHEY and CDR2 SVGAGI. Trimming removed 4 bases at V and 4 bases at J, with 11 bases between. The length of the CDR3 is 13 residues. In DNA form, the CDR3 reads TGTGCCAGCAGTTTCGACAGCTTATACGAGCAGTACTTC. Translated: CASSFDSLYEQYF.

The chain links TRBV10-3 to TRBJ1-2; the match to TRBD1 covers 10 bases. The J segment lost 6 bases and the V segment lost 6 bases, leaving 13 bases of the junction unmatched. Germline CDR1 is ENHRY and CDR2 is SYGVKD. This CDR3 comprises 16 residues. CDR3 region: CAIRPGQGNSKDGYTF. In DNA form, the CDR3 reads TGTGCCATCAGACCGGGACAGGGGAACTCAAAGGATGGCTACACCTTC.

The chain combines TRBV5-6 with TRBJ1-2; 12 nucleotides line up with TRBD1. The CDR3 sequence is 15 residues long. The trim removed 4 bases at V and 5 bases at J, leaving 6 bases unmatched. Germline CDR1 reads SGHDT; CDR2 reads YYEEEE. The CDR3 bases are TGTGCCAGCAGCCCCGGGACAGGGGGCGGTTATGGCTACACCTTC. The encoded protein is CASSPGTGGGYGYTF.

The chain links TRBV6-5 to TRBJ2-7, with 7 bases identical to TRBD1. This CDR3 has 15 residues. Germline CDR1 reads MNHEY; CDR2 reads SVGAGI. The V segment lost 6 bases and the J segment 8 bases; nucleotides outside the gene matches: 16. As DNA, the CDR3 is TGTGCCAGCAGCCGCCTCGACAGGGTTTCGTACCAGCAGTACTTC. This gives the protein CASSRLDRVSYQQYF.

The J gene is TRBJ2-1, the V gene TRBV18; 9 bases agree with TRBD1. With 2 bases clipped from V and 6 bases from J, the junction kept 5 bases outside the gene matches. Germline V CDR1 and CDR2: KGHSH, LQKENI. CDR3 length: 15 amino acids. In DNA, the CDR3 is TGTGCCAGCTCACCAACCCTGGACAGGGGCAATGAGCAGTTCTTC. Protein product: CASSPTLDRGNEQFF.

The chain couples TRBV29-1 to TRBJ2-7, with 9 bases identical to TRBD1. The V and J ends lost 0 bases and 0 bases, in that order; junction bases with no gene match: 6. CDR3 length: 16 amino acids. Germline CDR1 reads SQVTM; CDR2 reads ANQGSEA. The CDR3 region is CSVEDSGQGASYEQYF. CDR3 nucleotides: TGCAGCGTTGAAGATTCGGGACAGGGAGCCTCCTACGAGCAGTACTTC.

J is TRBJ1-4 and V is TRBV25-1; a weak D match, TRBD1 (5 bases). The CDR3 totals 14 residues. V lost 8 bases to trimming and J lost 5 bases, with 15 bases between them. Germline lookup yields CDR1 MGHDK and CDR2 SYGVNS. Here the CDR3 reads CASSDQRQNEKLFF. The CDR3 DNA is TGTGCCAGCTCAGACCAACGACAGAATGAAAAACTGTTTTTT. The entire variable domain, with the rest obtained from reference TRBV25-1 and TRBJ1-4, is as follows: EADIYQTPRYLVIGTGKKITLECSQTMGHDKMYWYQQDPGMELHLIHYSYGVNSTEKGDLSSESTVSRIRTEHFPLTLESARPSHTSQYLCASSDQRQNEKLFFGSGTQLSVL.

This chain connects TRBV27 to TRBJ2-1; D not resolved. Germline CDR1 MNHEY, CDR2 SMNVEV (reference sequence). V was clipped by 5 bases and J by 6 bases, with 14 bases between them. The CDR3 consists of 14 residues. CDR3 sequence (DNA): TGTGCCAGCAGTCCCAATTACCAGATCAATGAGCAGTTCTTC. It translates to CASSPNYQINEQFF.

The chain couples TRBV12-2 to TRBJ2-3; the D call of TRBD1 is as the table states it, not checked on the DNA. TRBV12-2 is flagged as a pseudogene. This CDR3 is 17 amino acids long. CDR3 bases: TGTGCAAGTCGCCCCCAATTACAGTGCCGAGGGGGAGATACGCAGTATTTT. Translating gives CASRPQLQCRGGDTQYF.

CDR3 nucleotides: TGTGCCAGCAGCCGTTTAATTGGACAGGGACTCCACGAGCAGTACTTC. Translated, it gives CASSRLIGQGLHEQYF. The V and J genes are TRBV7-9 and TRBJ2-7, with 8 bases fitting TRBD1. Germline V gene data show CDR1 as SEHNR and CDR2 as FQNEAQ (reference sequence). This CDR3 is built from 16 residues. J gave up 5 bases and V 5 bases, and 14 bases lay outside the gene matches. The variable domain in full, completed from reference TRBV7-9 and TRBJ2-7, reads DTGVSQNPRHKITKRGQNVTFRCDPISEHNRLYWYRQTLGQGPEFLTYFQNEAQLEKSRLLSDRFSAERPKGSFSTLEIQRTEQGDSAMYLCASSRLIGQGLHEQYFGPGTRLTVT.

The CDR3 nucleotides read TGTGCTAGTGTAGCGATACTTCAGGCTTCTGGAAACACCATATATTTT. Translated, it gives CASVAILQASGNTIYF. V is TRBV12-5 and J is TRBJ1-3, with unresolved D. Germline lookup yields CDR1 LGHNT and CDR2 FRNRAP. V lost 7 bases and J lost 1, with 17 bases in between. CDR3 length: 16 amino acids. Variable domain in full (rest from reference TRBV12-5 and TRBJ1-3): DARVTQTPRHKVTEMGQEVTMRCQPILGHNTVFWYRQTMMQGLELLAYFRNRAPLDDSGMPKDRFSAEMPDATLATLKIQPSEPRDSAVYFCASVAILQASGNTIYFGEGSWLTVV.

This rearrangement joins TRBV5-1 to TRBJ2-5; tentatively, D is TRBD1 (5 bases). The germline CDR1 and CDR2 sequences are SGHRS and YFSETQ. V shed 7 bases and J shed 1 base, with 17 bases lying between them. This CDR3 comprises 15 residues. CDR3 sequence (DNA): TGCGCCAGCCAGGGAACACCCGCACCCCAAGAGACCCAGTACTTC. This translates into CASQGTPAPQETQYF.

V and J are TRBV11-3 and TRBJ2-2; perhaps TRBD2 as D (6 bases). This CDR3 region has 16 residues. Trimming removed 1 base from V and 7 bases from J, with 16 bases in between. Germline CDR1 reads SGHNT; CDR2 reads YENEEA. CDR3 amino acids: CASSLAPGRAGGELFF. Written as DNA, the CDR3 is TGTGCCAGCAGCTTAGCCCCCGGGCGAGCGGGCGGGGAGCTGTTTTTT.

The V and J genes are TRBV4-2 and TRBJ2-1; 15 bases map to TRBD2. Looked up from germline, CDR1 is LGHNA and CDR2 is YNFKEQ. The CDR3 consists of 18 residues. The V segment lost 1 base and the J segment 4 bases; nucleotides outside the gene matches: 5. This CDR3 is CASSQGTSGGAQYNEQFF. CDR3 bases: TGTGCCAGCAGCCAAGGGACTAGCGGGGGGGCACAGTACAATGAGCAGTTCTTC.

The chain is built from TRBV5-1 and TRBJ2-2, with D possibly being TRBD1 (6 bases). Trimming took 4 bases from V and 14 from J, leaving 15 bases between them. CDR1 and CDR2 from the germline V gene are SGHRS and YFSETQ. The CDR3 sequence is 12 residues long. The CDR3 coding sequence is TGCGCCAGCAGCCTCGGGGCAGGGGTACTGTTTTTT. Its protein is CASSLGAGVLFF.

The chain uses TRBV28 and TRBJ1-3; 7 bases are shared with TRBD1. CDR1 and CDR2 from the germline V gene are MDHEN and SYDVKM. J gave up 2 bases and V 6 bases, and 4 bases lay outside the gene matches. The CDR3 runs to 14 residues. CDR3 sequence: CASSRGQPGNTIYF. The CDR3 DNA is TGTGCCAGCAGCCGGGGACAGCCTGGAAACACCATATATTTT.

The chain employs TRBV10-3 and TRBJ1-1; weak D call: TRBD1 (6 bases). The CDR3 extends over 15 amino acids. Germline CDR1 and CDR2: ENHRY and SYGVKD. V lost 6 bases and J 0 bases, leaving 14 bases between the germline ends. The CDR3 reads CAIRSPTGMNTEAFF. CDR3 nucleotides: TGTGCCATCAGGTCACCGACAGGAATGAACACTGAAGCTTTCTTT.

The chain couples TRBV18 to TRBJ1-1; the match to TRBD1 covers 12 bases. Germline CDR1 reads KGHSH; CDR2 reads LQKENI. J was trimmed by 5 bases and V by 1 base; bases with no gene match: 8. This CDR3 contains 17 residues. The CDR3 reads CASSPRGTGGEGTEAFF. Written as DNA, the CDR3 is TGTGCCAGCTCACCACGGGGGACAGGGGGCGAAGGTACTGAAGCTTTCTTT.

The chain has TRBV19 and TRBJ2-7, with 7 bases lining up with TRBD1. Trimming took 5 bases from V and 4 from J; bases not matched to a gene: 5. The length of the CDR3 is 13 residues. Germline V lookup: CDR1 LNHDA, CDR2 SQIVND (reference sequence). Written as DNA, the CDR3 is TGTGCCAGTAGTTTCGGGACAGCTTACGAGCAGTACTTC. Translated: CASSFGTAYEQYF.

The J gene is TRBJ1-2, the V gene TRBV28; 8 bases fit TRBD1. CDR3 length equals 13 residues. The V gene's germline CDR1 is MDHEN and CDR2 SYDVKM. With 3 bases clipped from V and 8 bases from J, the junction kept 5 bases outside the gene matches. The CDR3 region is CASSFQGAYGYTF. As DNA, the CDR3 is TGTGCCAGCAGTTTTCAGGGGGCATACGGCTACACCTTC.

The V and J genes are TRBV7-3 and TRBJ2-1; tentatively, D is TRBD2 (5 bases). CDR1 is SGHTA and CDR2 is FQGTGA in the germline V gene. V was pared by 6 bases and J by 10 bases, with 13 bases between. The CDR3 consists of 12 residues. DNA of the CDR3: TGTGCCAGCAGTCCAGACCGCGGGGAGCAGTTCTTC. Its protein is CASSPDRGEQFF.